These 5 T cell receptor beta chains were sequenced from one sample in a study of cytomegalovirus exposure and HLA in healthy donors. The PCR had 60 Vbeta and 13 Jbeta primers. Produced via immunoSEQ multiplex PCR; TCRdb's table is partial and in-frame only. The repertoire includes about 130,000 clones, around 80% of them detected once, and over 1% sits in the top ten. The sample comprised PBMCs. All receptors derive from a human donor in good health.

The CDR3 loop is CAIRGRGGNTEAFF. CDR3 DNA: TGTGCCATCAGGGGGAGGGGAGGGAACACTGAAGCTTTCTTT. This chain uses TRBV10-3 with TRBJ1-1, with a tentative D call TRBD1 (5 bases). This CDR3 comprises 14 residues. V was cut by 6 bases and J by 1 base, with 12 bases left in between. Germline-derived CDR1 and CDR2 are ENHRY and SYGVKD.

The chain couples TRBV9 to TRBJ2-2; 11 bases fit TRBD1. Looked up from germline, CDR1 is SGDLS and CDR2 is YYNGEE. This CDR3 contains 19 residues. With V trimmed by 3 bases and J by 5 bases, 15 bases remained unmatched. The CDR3 region is CASSARPGTGGGWTGELFF. The DNA for the CDR3 is TGTGCCAGCAGCGCCCGACCCGGGACAGGGGGTGGGTGGACCGGGGAGCTGTTTTTT. The full variable domain, in which reference TRBV9 and TRBJ2-2 provide the parts outside the CDR3, is DSGVTQTPKHLITATGQRVTLRCSPRSGDLSVYWYQQSLDQGLQFLIQYYNGEERAKGNILERFSAQQFPDLHSELNLSSLELGDSALYFCASSARPGTGGGWTGELFFGEGSRLTVL.

The chain carries TRBV4-1 and TRBJ2-7, with TRBD2 matching over 7 bases. The trim removed 3 bases at V and 6 bases at J, leaving 8 bases unmatched. In germline, CDR1 is MGHRA, CDR2 YSYEKL. The CDR3 totals 14 residues. The CDR3 DNA reads as TGCGCCAGCAGCCATGTCCAGGGAGGGACCGAGCAGTACTTC. This encodes CASSHVQGGTEQYF.

The chain employs TRBV4-1 and TRBJ2-1, with D possibly being TRBD2 (5 bases). Trimming removed 2 bases from V and 0 bases from J, with 11 bases in between. The CDR3 runs 16 residues. Germline assignment: CDR1 MGHRA and CDR2 YSYEKL. The CDR3 reads CASSQTPGNSYNEQFF. Written as DNA, the CDR3 is TGCGCCAGCAGCCAAACGCCGGGGAACTCCTACAATGAGCAGTTCTTC.

The rearrangement joins TRBV18 to TRBJ2-7; weak D call: TRBD1 (5 bases). This CDR3 has 14 amino acids. The V end was cut by 3 bases, the J end by 5 bases, with 14 bases between. CDR1 and CDR2 from the germline V gene are KGHSH and LQKENI. The CDR3 is CASSPYQGINEQYF. DNA for the CDR3: TGTGCCAGCTCACCCTACCAGGGAATCAACGAGCAGTACTTC.